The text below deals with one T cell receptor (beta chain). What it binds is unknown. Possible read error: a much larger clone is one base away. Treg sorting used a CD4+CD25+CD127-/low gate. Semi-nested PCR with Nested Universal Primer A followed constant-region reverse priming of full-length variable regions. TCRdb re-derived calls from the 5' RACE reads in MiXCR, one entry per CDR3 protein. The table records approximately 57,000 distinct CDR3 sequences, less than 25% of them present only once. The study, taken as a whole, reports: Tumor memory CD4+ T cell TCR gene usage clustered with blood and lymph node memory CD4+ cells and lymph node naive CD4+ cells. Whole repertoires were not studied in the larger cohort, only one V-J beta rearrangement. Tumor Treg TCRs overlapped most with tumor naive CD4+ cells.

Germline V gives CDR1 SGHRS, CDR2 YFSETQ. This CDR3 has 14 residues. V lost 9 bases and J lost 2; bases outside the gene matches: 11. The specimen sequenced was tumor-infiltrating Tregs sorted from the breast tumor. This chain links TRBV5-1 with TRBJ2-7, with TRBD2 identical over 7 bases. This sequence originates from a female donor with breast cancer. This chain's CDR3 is CAIRSGTMAYEQYF. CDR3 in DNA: TGCGCCATCAGGTCCGGGACTATGGCCTACGAGCAGTACTTC.